The 11 T cell receptor beta chains below all came from one sample that was sequenced in a study of T cells after yellow fever vaccination. TCRdb fed the 5' RACE reads into MiXCR, producing one record per CDR3 protein. The sample lists some 250,000 distinct CDR3 sequences, about 7% occurring once. The sample in question was CD4+ T cells sorted from PBMCs, obtained 15 days after the yellow fever booster vaccination. The receptors here all came from a young man who received the YFV17D yellow fever vaccine.

The chain couples TRBV7-2 to TRBJ1-1; no definite D call. The V gene lost 6 bases and the J gene lost 1 base, with 12 bases spanning the gap. The CDR3 extends over 14 amino acids. Germline CDR1 and CDR2: SGHTA and FQGNSA. The CDR3 sequence is CASSLLVANTEAFF. CDR3 in DNA: TGTGCCAGCAGTCTTTTGGTCGCGAACACTGAAGCTTTCTTT.

This clonotype was recorded many times. The CDR3 reads CASSPTGSAQDTQYF. The CDR3 nucleotides read TGTGCCAGCAGCCCTACAGGGTCCGCACAAGATACGCAGTATTTT. This chain uses TRBV7-3 with TRBJ2-3, with D possibly matching TRBD1 (6 bases). The CDR3 extends over 15 amino acids. Looked up from germline, CDR1 is SGHTA and CDR2 is FQGTGA. V dropped 5 bases and J dropped 5 bases, with 17 bases sitting between them.

This sequence joins TRBV4-2 and TRBJ2-7; D unclear. This CDR3 has 19 amino acids. With 1 base removed from V and 1 base from J, the gap between germline ends came to 23 bases. Germline CDR1 and CDR2: LGHNA and YNFKEQ. The CDR3 bases are TGTGCCAGCAGCCAAGGGCCGAATCCGGAGTGGCAGACGTCCTACGAGCAGTACTTC. This gives the protein CASSQGPNPEWQTSYEQYF.

This clonotype was found many times. The chain joins TRBV7-2 to TRBJ2-5, with unresolved D. Germline CDR1 reads SGHTA; CDR2 reads FQGNSA. The CDR3 sequence is 13 residues long. The V gene lost 5 bases and the J gene lost 7 bases, with 14 bases spanning the gap. The CDR3 region has the DNA TGTGCCAGCAGCGTAGGGCCATCGGGGACCCAGTACTTC. Translation: CASSVGPSGTQYF. Together with reference TRBV7-2 and TRBJ2-5, the CDR3 gives the full variable domain: GAGVSQSPSNKVTEKGKDVELRCDPISGHTALYWYRQSLGQGLEFLIYFQGNSAPDKSGLPSDRFSAERTGGSVSTLTIQRTQQEDSAVYLCASSVGPSGTQYFGPGTRLLVL.

This clonotype has a count of ten or more. CDR3 sequence: CAWSVAGTSGRPSTDTQYF. Here the CDR3 DNA reads TGTGCCTGGAGTGTGGCGGGGACTAGCGGGAGGCCAAGCACAGATACGCAGTATTTT. V and J are TRBV30 and TRBJ2-3; 15 bases are a match to TRBD2. Germline CDR1 and CDR2: GTSNPN and SVGIG (reference sequence). The CDR3 sequence is 19 residues long. Unmatched junction bases numbered 7, after V lost 0 bases and J lost 0 bases.

This clonotype was observed a handful of times. The V call is TRBV20-1, the J call TRBJ2-5, with 7 bases lining up with TRBD2. The germline gives CDR1 DFQATT, CDR2 SNEGSKA (reference sequence). The V and J ends lost 1 base and 1 base, in that order; junction bases with no gene match: 6. The CDR3 contains 15 residues. The CDR3 sequence: CSARAASGSQETQYF. CDR3 DNA sequence: TGCAGTGCTAGAGCTGCTAGCGGCTCCCAAGAGACCCAGTACTTC.

This clonotype was recorded many times. The rearrangement uses TRBV7-2 and TRBJ1-1; 8 bases agree with TRBD1. In germline, CDR1 is SGHTA, CDR2 FQGNSA. V lost 3 bases to trimming and J lost 4 bases; unmatched junction nucleotides: 4. The CDR3 is 14 residues long. The CDR3 DNA follows: TGTGCCAGCAGCTTCAGGGGGCAGAGCACTGAAGCTTTCTTT. Translated: CASSFRGQSTEAFF. Variable domain in full (rest from reference TRBV7-2 and TRBJ1-1): GAGVSQSPSNKVTEKGKDVELRCDPISGHTALYWYRQSLGQGLEFLIYFQGNSAPDKSGLPSDRFSAERTGGSVSTLTIQRTQQEDSAVYLCASSFRGQSTEAFFGQGTRLTVV.

The CDR3 loop reads CASSYSRLAAAYEQYF. The CDR3 DNA is TGTGCCAGCAGTTACTCGAGACTAGCGGCCGCCTACGAGCAGTACTTC. This chain uses TRBV6-5 with TRBJ2-7, with 9 nucleotides matching TRBD2. The germline gives CDR1 MNHEY, CDR2 SVGAGI. The CDR3 is 16 amino acids. V was clipped by 0 bases and J by 2 bases; unmatched bases: 5.

This clonotype showed up many times. J is TRBJ1-2 and V is TRBV24-1; D might be TRBD1 (5 bases). Germline CDR1 reads KGHDR; CDR2 reads SFDVKD. This CDR3 has 15 amino acids. V gave up 4 bases and J gave up 3 bases, with 14 bases separating them. The CDR3 spells CATSDRDGGHYGYTF. DNA of the CDR3: TGTGCCACCAGTGACCGGGACGGCGGGCACTATGGCTACACCTTC.

This clonotype has more than one count but fewer than ten. V and J are TRBV14 and TRBJ2-7, with unresolved D. The CDR3 sequence is 13 residues long. Germline V gene lookup returns CDR1 SGHDN and CDR2 FVKESK. V was shortened by 4 bases and J by 3 bases, with 10 bases between the two germline ends. In DNA form, the CDR3 reads TGTGCCAGCAGCCTGGTACAACTCTACGAGCAGTACTTC. Translating it yields CASSLVQLYEQYF. Together with reference TRBV14 and TRBJ2-7, the CDR3 gives the full variable domain: EAGVTQFPSHSVIEKGQTVTLRCDPISGHDNLYWYRRVMGKEIKFLLHFVKESKQDESGMPNNRFLAERTGGTYSTLKVQPAELEDSGVYFCASSLVQLYEQYFGPGTRLTVT.

The chain recombines TRBV12-3 or TRBV12-4 with TRBJ2-1; 8 bases agree with TRBD2. With V trimmed by 4 bases and J by 9 bases, 8 bases remained unmatched. This CDR3 contains 14 residues. CDR3: CASSSGTRSGEQFF. CDR3 DNA sequence: TGTGCCAGCAGTTCCGGGACTAGGTCGGGTGAGCAGTTCTTC.